The clone carrying this T cell receptor beta chain occurred a few times. The multiple sclerosis controls, all treatment-naive patients, had relapsing-remitting disease that was stable or active. Negative isolation yielded CD8+ and CD4+ T cells; FACS enriched TEMRA cells. This sample was taken from a study of CD8 T cells in Susac syndrome. The germline gives CDR1 SGHTS, CDR2 YDEGEE. The CDR3 loop spans 13 amino acids. V was shortened by 5 bases and J by 4 bases, with 10 bases between the two germline ends. RNA amounts of about 0.5 to 1 ug underwent reverse transcription with random hexamers. By means of immunoSEQ multiplex PCR, TCR beta CDR3 spanning 54 Vbeta and 13 Jbeta underwent amplification. In TCRdb, the immunoSEQ multiplex PCR reads were re-called with MiXCR into one record per CDR3 protein. The sample lists around 130,000 distinct CDR3 sequences, around 86% occurring once.

The rearrangement uses TRBV5-8 and TRBJ2-1; D might be TRBD1 (5 bases). The TCR originated in a human donor with multiple sclerosis. The specimen sequenced was CD8+ T cells from PBMCs. CDR3 residues: CASRKTAYNEQFF. The CDR3 nucleotides read TGTGCCAGCAGAAAGACAGCTTACAATGAGCAGTTCTTC.